These 16 T cell receptor beta chains were sequenced from one sample in a study of patients and donors after allogeneic stem cell transplantation. TCRdb reprocessed the RT-PCR reads via MiXCR and lists one record per CDR3 protein. The sample includes 800,000 to 1,000,000 distinct CDR3 sequences, over 15% seen only once; the top ten take 6%. The sequencing input was blood, either unsorted or a sorted T cell fraction (not recorded which). These receptors all stem from a human donor who was either an allogeneic HSCT recipient or a stem cell or donor lymphocyte infusion donor (not recorded which). It is not recorded whose cells these are; they may come from a transplant donor.

This clonotype turned up a few times. A junction boundary mismatches the germline segment, possibly from a read error. The chain combines TRBV12-3 or TRBV12-4 with TRBJ1-1, with D perhaps TRBD1 (5 bases). This CDR3 contains 13 residues. The CDR3 reads CASSDPGTFGTLF. The CDR3 coding sequence is TGTGCCAGCAGTGATCCCGGGACTTTCGGTACTCTCTTT.

The J gene is TRBJ2-2, the V gene TRBV5-1; 9 bases align to TRBD2. In germline, CDR1 is SGHRS, CDR2 YFSETQ. V lost 4 bases and J lost 2; bases outside the gene matches: 9. The CDR3 has 17 residues. The CDR3 region is CASSARSGGLNTGELFF. In DNA form, the CDR3 reads TGCGCCAGCAGCGCAAGGAGCGGGGGGCTAAACACCGGGGAGCTGTTTTTT.

This clonotype was counted ten times or more. This sequence joins TRBV6-5 and TRBJ1-4; D uncertain. This CDR3 spans 14 amino acids. Germline V lookup: CDR1 MNHEY, CDR2 SVGAGI. Trimming took off 4 bases at V and 8 bases at J, with 14 bases between the two ends. The CDR3 loop is CASSWAALSEKLFF. The DNA of the CDR3 is TGTGCCAGCAGTTGGGCAGCCCTGAGCGAAAAACTGTTTTTT.

This clonotype was found a few times. The rearrangement joins TRBV11-3 to TRBJ1-2, with 10 bases identical to TRBD1. V lost 7 bases, J lost 6 bases, and 8 bases stayed unmatched. The CDR3 contains 14 residues. Germline-derived CDR1 and CDR2 are SGHNT and YENEEA. CDR3 in amino acids: CASTRTGTGDGYTF. The DNA for the CDR3 is TGTGCCAGCACTAGAACCGGGACAGGGGATGGCTACACCTTC.

In its sample, this clonotype was seen many times. This chain links TRBV25-1 with TRBJ1-1; a possible D gene is TRBD1 (5 bases). The CDR3 is made up of 14 amino acids. Germline-derived CDR1 and CDR2 are MGHDK and SYGVNS. Trimming took 2 bases from V and 5 from J, leaving 12 bases between them. This chain's CDR3 is CASSEPGPGTEAFF. The CDR3 nucleotides read TGTGCCAGCAGTGAACCGGGACCTGGGACTGAAGCTTTCTTT.

CDR3 amino acids: CASSPIFLSGNTIYF. The CDR3 nucleotides read TGTGCCAGCAGTCCCATTTTTCTCTCTGGAAACACCATATATTTT. The chain employs TRBV6-1 and TRBJ1-3, with no clear D. Looked up from germline, CDR1 is MNHNS and CDR2 is SASEGT. The CDR3 extends over 15 amino acids. With 5 bases removed from V and 0 bases from J, the gap between germline ends came to 11 bases.

This clonotype was picked up many times. The J gene is TRBJ2-3, the V gene TRBV5-6; 9 bases align to TRBD1. V was pared by 5 bases and J by 13 bases, with 8 bases of the junction left unmatched. Germline assignment: CDR1 SGHDT and CDR2 YYEEEE. There are 12 residues in the CDR3. CDR3 residues: CASSPGQGTEYF. As DNA, the CDR3 is TGTGCCAGCAGTCCAGGACAGGGGACTGAGTATTTT. Drawing the rest from reference TRBV5-6 and TRBJ2-3, the complete variable domain is DAGVTQSPTHLIKTRGQQVTLRCSPKSGHDTVSWYQQALGQGPQFIFQYYEEEERQRGNFPDRFSGHQFPNYSSELNVNALLLGDSALYLCASSPGQGTEYFGPGTRLTVL.

This clonotype appeared many times. The chain couples TRBV5-4 to TRBJ2-5, with D uncertain. Germline CDR1 SGHNT, CDR2 YYREEE (reference sequence). The CDR3 spans 12 residues. The V and J ends lost 2 bases and 5 bases respectively, with 7 bases between them. For the CDR3, the DNA is TGTGCCAGCAGCTTCTCTTCGGAGACCCAGTACTTC. Amino acids: CASSFSSETQYF.

The CDR3 loop reads CASSSSPGQGTYEQYF. The DNA of the CDR3 is TGTGCCAGCAGCTCCAGCCCGGGACAGGGTACCTACGAGCAGTACTTC. The chain uses TRBV9 and TRBJ2-7, with 9 bases aligning to TRBD1. With V trimmed by 4 bases and J by 2 bases, 10 bases remained unmatched. CDR3 length: 16 amino acids. Germline lookup yields CDR1 SGDLS and CDR2 YYNGEE.

The chain links TRBV6-1 to TRBJ2-6; D remains ambiguous. CDR3 size: 16 residues. Germline V gene sequence: CDR1 MNHNS, CDR2 SASEGT. The V and J ends lost 5 bases and 1 base respectively, with 12 bases between them. CDR3 DNA sequence: TGTGCCAGCAGTCCGGCGAGACCATCTGGGGCCAACGTCCTGACTTTC. Translated, it gives CASSPARPSGANVLTF.

This clonotype was counted only a few times. CDR3 loop: CASSLGLGRGTGELFF. CDR3 coding DNA: TGTGCCAGCAGCTTAGGTCTGGGGAGGGGCACCGGGGAGCTGTTTTTT. The chain uses TRBV7-2 and TRBJ2-2; TRBD2 agrees at 7 bases. V lost 1 base to trimming and J lost 4 bases; unmatched junction nucleotides: 6. Germline CDR1 reads SGHTA; CDR2 reads FQGNSA. This CDR3 has 16 residues.

The sample holds a few counts of this clonotype. The rearrangement joins TRBV7-3 to TRBJ2-7; 7 nucleotides align to TRBD2. This CDR3 comprises 14 residues. CDR1 and CDR2 (germline): SGHTA, FQGTGA. J gave up 3 bases and V 4 bases, and 6 bases lay outside the gene matches. The CDR3 spells CASSYFAGDYEQYF. For the CDR3, the DNA is TGTGCCAGCAGCTACTTCGCGGGGGACTACGAGCAGTACTTC.

This clonotype was observed many times. The genes are TRBV12-3 or TRBV12-4 and TRBJ2-1; 9 nucleotides agree with TRBD2. With 6 bases clipped from V and 2 bases from J, the junction kept 8 bases outside the gene matches. The CDR3 extends over 16 amino acids. The CDR3 loop is CASSPGGGGAYNEQFF. The CDR3 nucleotides are TGTGCCAGCAGCCCCGGGGGCGGGGGGGCCTACAATGAGCAGTTCTTC.

There are a few counts of this clonotype. The chain carries TRBV12-3 or TRBV12-4 and TRBJ1-5; 8 positions agree with TRBD1. The CDR3 is made up of 14 amino acids. V trimming: 7 bases; J trimming: 11 bases; junction bases outside the gene matches: 13. The CDR3 DNA follows: TGTGCCAGCACCGACAGGGGATTGGGCGAGACCCAGCATTTT. The encoded protein is CASTDRGLGETQHF.

The chain employs TRBV6-1 and TRBJ2-5; the D gene is possibly TRBD1 (5 bases). Germline V gene sequence: CDR1 MNHNS, CDR2 SASEGT. This CDR3 has 13 residues. Trimming took off 5 bases at V and 10 bases at J, with 17 bases between the two ends. The CDR3 protein is CASSTNSQAHQYF. The CDR3, as DNA: TGTGCCAGCAGTACCAATTCACAGGCGCACCAGTACTTC.

The rearrangement uses TRBV5-8 and TRBJ2-7; no clear D. V lost 1 base to trimming and J lost 2 bases, with 10 bases between them. CDR3 length equals 14 residues. Per germline, CDR1 SGHTS and CDR2 YDEGEE. CDR3 in amino acids: CASSLYDVAYEQYF. The CDR3 DNA sequence: TGTGCCAGCAGCTTGTATGACGTTGCCTACGAGCAGTACTTC.